The rows below give T cell receptor beta chains drawn from one sample of a study of T cell changes during pregnancy in multiple sclerosis. Only in-frame clones appear in the TCRdb table, and some are missing; sequencing was by immunoSEQ multiplex PCR. The table records 35,000 to 55,000 clones, 85% to 95% of them present only once. The input for sequencing was CD4+ T cells from peripheral blood mononuclear cells, taken in the third trimester of pregnancy. Every receptor here comes from a female donor with multiple sclerosis, enrolled in a pregnancy study. CDR3s include the opening cysteine and the closing phenylalanine or tryptophan. Each record gives: V gene, D gene, J gene, CDR3 DNA, CDR3 protein. A D gene is named only where the DNA matches it firmly.

TRBV7-6	TRBD2	TRBJ2-1	TGTGCCAGCAGCTTAGGTGCGGCGGGAGGGGCCTACAATGAGCAGTTCTTC	CASSLGAAGGAYNEQFF
TRBV7-9	TRBD1	TRBJ2-3	TGTGCCAGCAGCCTGGACAGGGCGGGCACAGATACGCAGTATTTT	CASSLDRAGTDTQYF
TRBV7-3	NA	TRBJ1-5	TGTGCCAGCAGTGAAGGACAGCCGAATCAGCCCCAGCATTTT	CASSEGQPNQPQHF
TRBV4-1	NA	TRBJ1-4	TGCGCCAGCAGCCAATTCCTCTCGGTTCCCGAAAAACTGTTTTTT	CASSQFLSVPEKLFF
TRBV28	NA	TRBJ1-1	TGTGCCAGCAGTTTTGTGGGCACGAACACTGAAGCTTTCTTT	CASSFVGTNTEAFF
TRBV19	TRBD1	TRBJ1-1	TGTGCCAGTACCCAAGGAGGGGGCAACACTGAAGCTTTCTTT	CASTQGGGNTEAFF
TRBV7-9	TRBD2	TRBJ2-1	TGTGCCAGCAGGAGATGTACTAGCGGGAGATGCAATGAGCAGTTCTTC	CASRRCTSGRCNEQFF
TRBV9	TRBD2	TRBJ2-3	TGTGCCAGCAGCGGGGTGGGGCTAGCGGGAGCCACAGATACGCAGTATTTT	CASSGVGLAGATDTQYF
TRBV11-2	NA	TRBJ2-7	TGTGCCAGCAGCCCCCGGGCAGCTGGGGTGGGGCCTTACGAGCAGTACTTC	CASSPRAAGVGPYEQYF
TRBV7-2	NA	TRBJ2-1	TGTGCCAGCAGCTTATTGCGGATTTCCTACAATGAGCAGTTCTTC	CASSLLRISYNEQFF
TRBV25-1	TRBD1	TRBJ2-4	TGTGCCAGCAGGACCGGGACAGGGAACATTCAGTACTTC	CASRTGTGNIQYF
TRBV19	TRBD2	TRBJ2-2	TGTGCCAGTAGTATAGACCACCTAGCGGGAAGGACCGGGGAGCTGTTTTTT	CASSIDHLAGRTGELFF
TRBV6-6	NA	TRBJ1-5	TGTGCCAGCCGCAGTTACATCGATCAAAGCAATCAGCCCCAGCATTTT	CASRSYIDQSNQPQHF
TRBV5-8	TRBD1	TRBJ1-1	TGTGCCAGCAGCTTGATGCAGGGGGCCTCTGAAGCTTTCTTT	CASSLMQGASEAFF
TRBV6-5	TRBD2	TRBJ2-7	TGTGCCAGCAGTCGACTAGCGGGGACCTACGAGCAGTACTTC	CASSRLAGTYEQYF
TRBV6-5	TRBD2	TRBJ2-3	TGTGCCAGCAGTTTAGCGGGAGCCCCCACAGATACGCAGTATTTT	CASSLAGAPTDTQYF
TRBV6-5	NA	TRBJ2-3	TGTGCCAGCAGTTACTCGAGGGAACTAGGGATAGATACGCAGTATTTT	CASSYSRELGIDTQYF
TRBV5-4	TRBD1	TRBJ1-2	TGTGCCAGCAGCCGGGAGGGGACAGGGCCCTCTGGGTATGGCTACACCTTC	CASSREGTGPSGYGYTF
TRBV30	TRBD1	TRBJ2-1	TGTGCCTGGAGTGTAGGGGGCATCTGGACCAGACACGATGAGCAGTTCTTC	CAWSVGGIWTRHDEQFF
TRBV29-1	NA	TRBJ1-4	TGCAGCGTCTGGGGCTTTGGCAATGAAAAACTGTTTTTT	CSVWGFGNEKLFF
TRBV5-6	NA	TRBJ1-2	TGTGCCAGCAGCTTGGTGGGGGCGCGGAACTATGGCTACACCTTC	CASSLVGARNYGYTF